The rows below give T cell receptor beta chains drawn from one sample of a study of blood T cell repertoires in COVID-19. Here immunoSEQ multiplex PCR was the method, and the copy in TCRdb shows in-frame clones only, minus some. This sample carries about 190,000 clones, 85% to 90% of them seen once, and the ten largest clones take 2.7%. Sequencing was done on a sample of peripheral blood. These receptors all stem from a man aged 35 to 55 with active or convalescent COVID-19. CDR3s include the opening cysteine and the closing phenylalanine or tryptophan. D genes are given only for firm matches. Only some rows state a clone size, as once, few, many or a class for expanded clones.

CDR3aa: CASTEGAVEKLFF
CDR3nt: TGTGCCAGCACGGAGGGCGCCGTAGAAAAACTGTTTTTT
v_gene: TRBV2
j_gene: TRBJ1-4
d_gene: .
abundance: once

CDR3aa: CASSARLDTQYF
CDR3nt: TGTGCCAGCAGCGCGAGGTTGGATACGCAGTATTTT
v_gene: TRBV11-2
j_gene: TRBJ2-3
d_gene: .
abundance: .

CDR3aa: CASGLAGQGELGQETQYF
CDR3nt: TGTGCTAGTGGTTTAGCCGGACAGGGGGAGCTCGGTCAGGAGACCCAGTACTTC
v_gene: TRBV12-5
j_gene: TRBJ2-5
d_gene: TRBD1
abundance: .

CDR3aa: CASGLRNNEQFF
CDR3nt: TGTGCTAGTGGGCTGAGGAACAATGAGCAGTTCTTC
v_gene: TRBV12-5
j_gene: TRBJ2-1
d_gene: .
abundance: .

CDR3aa: CASSSDKPDTQYF
CDR3nt: TGTGCCAGCAGCTCGGACAAGCCAGATACGCAGTATTTT
v_gene: TRBV5-4
j_gene: TRBJ2-3
d_gene: .
abundance: once

CDR3aa: CASSYWPGQGATEAFF
CDR3nt: TGTGCCAGCAGTTATTGGCCGGGACAGGGGGCCACTGAAGCTTTCTTT
v_gene: TRBV27
j_gene: TRBJ1-1
d_gene: TRBD1
abundance: few

CDR3aa: CASSFPTGGGEKLFF
CDR3nt: TGTGCCAGCAGCTTCCCGACAGGGGGCGGTGAAAAACTGTTTTTT
v_gene: TRBV28
j_gene: TRBJ1-4
d_gene: TRBD1
abundance: .

CDR3aa: CASSQRTTNTGELFF
CDR3nt: TGCGCCAGCAGCCAGCGGACGACCAACACCGGGGAGCTGTTTTTT
v_gene: TRBV5-1
j_gene: TRBJ2-2
d_gene: .
abundance: .

CDR3aa: CAWSVVATGSNVLTF
CDR3nt: TGTGCCTGGAGTGTAGTGGCGACGGGGTCCAACGTCCTGACTTTC
v_gene: TRBV30
j_gene: TRBJ2-6
d_gene: .
abundance: .

CDR3aa: CASSRSGTDSPLHF
CDR3nt: TGTGCCAGCTCCCGATCCGGGACAGACTCACCCCTCCACTTT
v_gene: TRBV18
j_gene: TRBJ1-6
d_gene: TRBD1
abundance: .

CDR3aa: CAISGGQQETQYF
CDR3nt: TGTGCCATCAGTGGAGGGCAACAAGAGACCCAGTACTTC
v_gene: TRBV10-3
j_gene: TRBJ2-5
d_gene: .
abundance: .

CDR3aa: CASSPSSGGTGELFF
CDR3nt: TGTGCCAGTAGTCCAAGTAGCGGGGGCACCGGGGAGCTGTTTTTT
v_gene: TRBV19
j_gene: TRBJ2-2
d_gene: TRBD2
abundance: .

CDR3aa: CASSPREAIYEQYF
CDR3nt: TGTGCCAGCTCACCACGGGAGGCCATTTACGAGCAGTACTTC
v_gene: TRBV18
j_gene: TRBJ2-7
d_gene: .
abundance: once

CDR3aa: CASSGQRNTEAFF
CDR3nt: TGTGCCAGTAGTGGACAGAGGAACACTGAAGCTTTCTTT
v_gene: TRBV19
j_gene: TRBJ1-1
d_gene: .
abundance: few

CDR3aa: CASQTGERGNTIYF
CDR3nt: TGCGCCAGTCAAACAGGCGAACGGGGAAACACCATATATTTT
v_gene: TRBV5-1
j_gene: TRBJ1-3
d_gene: .
abundance: .

CDR3aa: CASSLLGQGNYGYTF
CDR3nt: TGTGCCAGCAGCTTGCTGGGACAGGGAAACTATGGCTACACCTTC
v_gene: TRBV5-6
j_gene: TRBJ1-2
d_gene: TRBD1
abundance: once

CDR3aa: CASSSPGTTYQETQYF
CDR3nt: TGTGCCAGCAGTTCTCCCGGGACAACCTACCAAGAGACCCAGTACTTC
v_gene: TRBV6-2/TRBV6-3
j_gene: TRBJ2-5
d_gene: .
abundance: once

CDR3aa: CASSGEGLSYNSPLHF
CDR3nt: TGTGCCAGCAGTGGGGAGGGCCTCTCCTATAATTCACCCCTCCACTTT
v_gene: TRBV28
j_gene: TRBJ1-6
d_gene: .
abundance: .

CDR3aa: CASSKSGTEAFF
CDR3nt: TGTGCCAGCAGTAAGAGTGGCACTGAAGCTTTCTTT
v_gene: TRBV6-6
j_gene: TRBJ1-1
d_gene: .
abundance: .

CDR3aa: CASSEGQANTGELFF
CDR3nt: TGTGCCAGCAGCGAAGGACAGGCGAACACCGGGGAGCTGTTTTTT
v_gene: TRBV5-4
j_gene: TRBJ2-2
d_gene: TRBD1
abundance: .

CDR3aa: CAISEGQRNNEQFF
CDR3nt: TGTGCCATCAGTGAGGGACAGAGGAACAATGAGCAGTTCTTC
v_gene: TRBV10-3
j_gene: TRBJ2-1
d_gene: .
abundance: .

CDR3aa: CASSLRLAHEQFF
CDR3nt: TGTGCCAGCAGCCTCAGACTAGCCCATGAGCAGTTCTTC
v_gene: TRBV12-3/TRBV12-4
j_gene: TRBJ2-1
d_gene: TRBD2
abundance: .

CDR3aa: CASSPTFSTSFGQGNGYTF
CDR3nt: TGCGCCAGCAGCCCGACATTTTCAACGAGTTTCGGACAGGGTAATGGCTACACCTTC
v_gene: TRBV5-1
j_gene: TRBJ1-2
d_gene: TRBD1
abundance: .

CDR3aa: CASSSDLISGNTIYF
CDR3nt: TGTGCCAGCAGTTCGGACTTAATCTCTGGAAACACCATATATTTT
v_gene: TRBV2
j_gene: TRBJ1-3
d_gene: .
abundance: few

CDR3aa: CASSQEEGATNEKLFF
CDR3nt: TGTGCCAGCAGCCAAGAAGAGGGGGCCACTAATGAAAAACTGTTTTTT
v_gene: TRBV14
j_gene: TRBJ1-4
d_gene: TRBD1
abundance: .

CDR3aa: CASSQELSSGNTIYF
CDR3nt: TGTGCCAGCAGCCAAGAACTGAGCTCTGGAAACACCATATATTTT
v_gene: TRBV4-2
j_gene: TRBJ1-3
d_gene: .
abundance: .

CDR3aa: CAWSDGQGLSEGETQYF
CDR3nt: TGTGCCTGGAGTGACGGACAGGGATTGTCTGAAGGAGAGACCCAGTACTTC
v_gene: TRBV30
j_gene: TRBJ2-5
d_gene: TRBD1
abundance: .

CDR3aa: CASSEAGDYEQYF
CDR3nt: TGTGCCAGCAGTGAGGCAGGGGACTACGAGCAGTACTTC
v_gene: TRBV6-1
j_gene: TRBJ2-7
d_gene: .
abundance: .

CDR3aa: CASRLAGAPGEQYF
CDR3nt: TGTGCCAGCAGATTAGCGGGGGCACCGGGCGAGCAGTACTTC
v_gene: TRBV27
j_gene: TRBJ2-7
d_gene: TRBD2
abundance: few

CDR3aa: CASGQGAISSPLHF
CDR3nt: TGTGCCAGCGGACAGGGGGCAATAAGCTCACCCCTCCACTTT
v_gene: TRBV2
j_gene: TRBJ1-6
d_gene: TRBD1
abundance: .

CDR3aa: CASSAGTGYREAFF
CDR3nt: TGTGCCAGCAGCGCCGGGACAGGGTATAGGGAAGCTTTCTTT
v_gene: TRBV7-3
j_gene: TRBJ1-1
d_gene: TRBD1
abundance: .

CDR3aa: CASSFDWEETQYF
CDR3nt: TGTGCCAGCAGCTTTGACTGGGAAGAGACCCAGTACTTC
v_gene: TRBV11-1
j_gene: TRBJ2-5
d_gene: .
abundance: .

CDR3aa: CASSIWTGNTGELFF
CDR3nt: TGTGCCAGTAGTATTTGGACAGGGAACACCGGGGAGCTGTTTTTT
v_gene: TRBV19
j_gene: TRBJ2-2
d_gene: TRBD1
abundance: once

CDR3aa: CASSLRPGLAGIANTGELFF
CDR3nt: TGTGCCAGCAGTTTACGGCCGGGACTAGCGGGGATCGCGAACACCGGGGAGCTGTTTTTT
v_gene: TRBV27
j_gene: TRBJ2-2
d_gene: TRBD2
abundance: .

CDR3aa: CAIGRDRVNTEAFF
CDR3nt: TGTGCCATCGGCCGGGACAGGGTGAACACTGAAGCTTTCTTT
v_gene: TRBV2
j_gene: TRBJ1-1
d_gene: TRBD1
abundance: .

CDR3aa: CASSYPHLRQEATDTQYF
CDR3nt: TGTGCCAGCAGTTACCCGCACCTCCGACAGGAAGCCACAGATACGCAGTATTTT
v_gene: TRBV6-2/TRBV6-3
j_gene: TRBJ2-3
d_gene: .
abundance: .

CDR3aa: CASRVGVNAYEQYF
CDR3nt: TGTGCCAGCAGGGTCGGGGTGAATGCGTACGAGCAGTACTTC
v_gene: TRBV2
j_gene: TRBJ2-7
d_gene: .
abundance: once

CDR3aa: CASSPEDTNYGYTF
CDR3nt: TGTGCCAGTAGTCCCGAGGACACTAACTATGGCTACACCTTC
v_gene: TRBV19
j_gene: TRBJ1-2
d_gene: .
abundance: once

CDR3aa: CASGRGGARETQYF
CDR3nt: TGTGCCAGCGGGCGAGGGGGGGCCCGTGAGACCCAGTACTTC
v_gene: TRBV6-5
j_gene: TRBJ2-5
d_gene: .
abundance: .

CDR3aa: CASIRSSGGYNEQFF
CDR3nt: TGTGCCAGCATCCGAAGCTCCGGGGGATACAATGAGCAGTTCTTC
v_gene: TRBV5-4
j_gene: TRBJ2-1
d_gene: .
abundance: .

CDR3aa: CASSLLSSGGAADTQYF
CDR3nt: TGTGCCAGCAGTTTACTTTCTAGCGGGGGGGCCGCAGATACGCAGTATTTT
v_gene: TRBV27
j_gene: TRBJ2-3
d_gene: TRBD2
abundance: .

CDR3aa: CASSSDSSGNTIYF
CDR3nt: TGTGCCAGCAGCTCCGATAGCTCTGGAAACACCATATATTTT
v_gene: TRBV3-1/TRBV3-2
j_gene: TRBJ1-3
d_gene: .
abundance: .

CDR3aa: CASSLALSSGNTIYF
CDR3nt: TGTGCCAGCAGCTTGGCTTTGAGCTCTGGAAACACCATATATTTT
v_gene: TRBV5-5
j_gene: TRBJ1-3
d_gene: .
abundance: .

CDR3aa: CASSLSPQGPGNTIYF
CDR3nt: TGCGCCAGCAGCTTGAGTCCACAGGGCCCTGGAAACACCATATATTTT
v_gene: TRBV5-1
j_gene: TRBJ1-3
d_gene: .
abundance: .

CDR3aa: CASSPASGGEETQYF
CDR3nt: TGTGCCAGCAGCCCGGCGAGCGGGGGCGAAGAGACCCAGTACTTC
v_gene: TRBV7-9
j_gene: TRBJ2-5
d_gene: TRBD2
abundance: .

CDR3aa: CASRWRGVGTGELFF
CDR3nt: TGCGCCAGCCGTTGGCGGGGAGTAGGCACCGGGGAGCTGTTTTTT
v_gene: TRBV4-1
j_gene: TRBJ2-2
d_gene: .
abundance: .

CDR3aa: CASSTSRRWNEKLFF
CDR3nt: TGTGCCAGCAGCACCTCCAGGCGTTGGAATGAAAAACTGTTTTTT
v_gene: TRBV28
j_gene: TRBJ1-4
d_gene: .
abundance: .

CDR3aa: CASSIAVAGGETQYF
CDR3nt: TGTGCCAGCAGCATAGCCGTGGCGGGTGGAGAGACCCAGTACTTC
v_gene: TRBV7-2
j_gene: TRBJ2-5
d_gene: .
abundance: .

CDR3aa: CASSQESPGGSSYNEQFF
CDR3nt: TGTGCCAGCAGCCAAGAGTCCCCCGGGGGGAGCTCCTACAATGAGCAGTTCTTC
v_gene: TRBV3-1/TRBV3-2
j_gene: TRBJ2-1
d_gene: TRBD2
abundance: .

CDR3aa: CASSVDRAHEQYF
CDR3nt: TGTGCCAGCAGTGTGGACAGGGCCCACGAGCAGTACTTC
v_gene: TRBV2
j_gene: TRBJ2-7
d_gene: TRBD1
abundance: .

CDR3aa: CASSSPGIAGGYTEAFF
CDR3nt: TGTGCCAGTAGTTCGCCCGGGATTGCAGGGGGCTACACTGAAGCTTTCTTT
v_gene: TRBV19
j_gene: TRBJ1-1
d_gene: TRBD1
abundance: .

CDR3aa: CASTPGGGNTEAFF
CDR3nt: TGTGCCAGCACCCCAGGGGGAGGGAACACTGAAGCTTTCTTT
v_gene: TRBV2
j_gene: TRBJ1-1
d_gene: TRBD1
abundance: once

CDR3aa: CASSEAFGISGNTIYF
CDR3nt: TGTGCCAGCAGTGAAGCGTTCGGGATCTCTGGAAACACCATATATTTT
v_gene: TRBV2
j_gene: TRBJ1-3
d_gene: .
abundance: .

CDR3aa: CASSRSGQSNQPQHF
CDR3nt: TGTGCCAGTAGTAGATCGGGACAGAGCAATCAGCCCCAGCATTTT
v_gene: TRBV19
j_gene: TRBJ1-5
d_gene: TRBD1
abundance: .

CDR3aa: CASSLGLAGVNEQFF
CDR3nt: TGTGCCAGCAGCTTGGGACTAGCGGGGGTAAATGAGCAGTTCTTC
v_gene: TRBV5-4
j_gene: TRBJ2-1
d_gene: TRBD2
abundance: .

CDR3aa: CAILSHMNTEAFF
CDR3nt: TGTGCCATCCTCTCGCACATGAACACTGAAGCTTTCTTT
v_gene: TRBV10-3
j_gene: TRBJ1-1
d_gene: .
abundance: .

CDR3aa: CASRAGQGNYGYTF
CDR3nt: TGTGCCAGCAGGGCGGGACAGGGGAACTATGGCTACACCTTC
v_gene: TRBV27
j_gene: TRBJ1-2
d_gene: TRBD1
abundance: .

CDR3aa: CASSSRIQGAYSPLHF
CDR3nt: TGTGCCAGCAGTTCGCGTATTCAGGGGGCTTATTCACCCCTCCACTTT
v_gene: TRBV27
j_gene: TRBJ1-6
d_gene: TRBD1
abundance: .

CDR3aa: CASTTSGGLGDTQYF
CDR3nt: TGTGCCAGTACCACCTCCGGGGGGCTTGGAGATACGCAGTATTTT
v_gene: TRBV19
j_gene: TRBJ2-3
d_gene: .
abundance: .

CDR3aa: CASSPDREDGYTF
CDR3nt: TGTGCCAGCTCACCGGACAGGGAGGATGGCTACACCTTC
v_gene: TRBV18
j_gene: TRBJ1-2
d_gene: TRBD1
abundance: .